The rows below give T cell receptor beta chains drawn from one sample of a study of T cell responses to AZD1222 COVID-19 vaccine. The method was immunoSEQ multiplex PCR; TCRdb's version includes in-frame clones alone and lacks a portion of them. The sample records some 130,000 clones, about 90% being singletons. Sequenced here: peripheral blood, sampled on day 0 of MenACWY control vaccination. The receptors were sampled from an adult in good health. Both conserved end residues are part of each CDR3. A D gene is named only where the DNA matches it firmly. Size is omitted from some rows. Given values are once, few, many or a class for expanded clones.

abundance | j_gene | v_gene | d_gene | CDR3nt | CDR3aa
. | TRBJ2-7 | TRBV7-9 | . | TGTGCCAGCAGCCCCGCTGGATACTACGAGCAGTACTTC | CASSPAGYYEQYF
. | TRBJ1-3 | TRBV18 | . | TGTGCCAGCTCCGCCGGAGGGGACCGCACCATATATTTT | CASSAGGDRTIYF
. | TRBJ1-5 | TRBV28 | . | TGTGCCAGCAGCCTAGGGGCGGTCTATAGCAATCAGCCCCAGCATTTT | CASSLGAVYSNQPQHF
. | TRBJ2-7 | TRBV30 | TRBD2 | TGTGCCTGGAGTGTAAGACTAGCGGGACCTATCTACGAGCAGTACTTC | CAWSVRLAGPIYEQYF
. | TRBJ1-4 | TRBV6-5 | TRBD1 | TGTGCCAGCAGTTACGTCACAGGGGACGAAAAACTGTTTTTT | CASSYVTGDEKLFF
few | TRBJ1-2 | TRBV5-1 | . | TGCGCCAGCAGCGGAGGGACATCACTAAACTATGGCTACACCTTC | CASSGGTSLNYGYTF
. | TRBJ2-3 | TRBV4-1 | . | TGCGCCAGCAGCCAAGAAAAGGGCACAGATACGCAGTATTTT | CASSQEKGTDTQYF
. | TRBJ1-5 | TRBV3-1/TRBV3-2 | . | TGTGCCAGCAGCCAAGGGATACTAACAGGGATCCTGCCCCAGCATTTT | CASSQGILTGILPQHF
. | TRBJ2-1 | TRBV6-5 | . | TGTGCCAGCAGAGACGGCGGCCAGTTCTTC | CASRDGGQFF
. | TRBJ2-3 | TRBV7-9 | . | TGTGCCAGCGCCCACGGGCGGGTCACAGATACGCAGTATTTT | CASAHGRVTDTQYF
. | TRBJ1-1 | TRBV2 | . | TGTGCCAGCAGCGAGAGGACGGTGAACACTGAAGCTTTCTTT | CASSERTVNTEAFF
. | TRBJ1-3 | TRBV9 | . | TGTGCCAGCAGCGTTAGTTTTCAGGGAAACACCATATATTTT | CASSVSFQGNTIYF
. | TRBJ2-5 | TRBV2 | TRBD1 | TGTGCCAGCCAGGACAGGTCGCAAGAGACCCAGTACTTC | CASQDRSQETQYF
few | TRBJ2-5 | TRBV7-2 | . | TGTGCCAGCAGCTTAGCGGGGAGCGGGTACCAAGAGACCCAGTACTTC | CASSLAGSGYQETQYF
. | TRBJ1-1 | TRBV5-4 | TRBD1 | TGTGCCAGCAGCTCCGGACAGGGGCTGTTCACTGAAGCTTTCTTT | CASSSGQGLFTEAFF
. | TRBJ2-2 | TRBV28 | . | TGTGCCAGCAGTAGACCCGGGAGTCCAACCGGGGAGCTGTTTTTT | CASSRPGSPTGELFF
. | TRBJ2-6 | TRBV5-1 | TRBD1 | TGCGCCAGCAGTTCACCGGGACAGGGGGAAGATGGGGCCAACGTCCTGACTTTC | CASSSPGQGEDGANVLTF
. | TRBJ1-5 | TRBV20-1 | . | TGCAGTGCTAGTGCCCCAGGGTATAGCAATCAGCCCCAGCATTTT | CSASAPGYSNQPQHF
once | TRBJ2-7 | TRBV9 | TRBD1 | TGTGCCAGCAGCAGGACCGGGACAGCTCCCTACGAGCAGTACTTC | CASSRTGTAPYEQYF
many | TRBJ2-7 | TRBV2 | . | TGTGCCAGCAGTGAAGGTCCCTGGACAACGGGGGAGCAGTACTTC | CASSEGPWTTGEQYF
. | TRBJ1-4 | TRBV28 | TRBD1 | TGTGCCAGCAACAACAGGGGGCAGGGGGAAGAAAAACTGTTTTTT | CASNNRGQGEEKLFF
. | TRBJ1-1 | TRBV29-1 | . | TGCAGCGCGGAGGTCAGATTGAACACTGAAGCTTTCTTT | CSAEVRLNTEAFF
few | TRBJ1-1 | TRBV6-5 | . | TGTGCCAGCAGTAGCCTTACAGGGTACGGATCTGAAGCTTTCTTT | CASSSLTGYGSEAFF
. | TRBJ2-3 | TRBV7-9 | . | TGTGCCAGCAGCTTAGATACCCGGGGTACGCAGTATTTT | CASSLDTRGTQYF
. | TRBJ2-2 | TRBV24-1 | . | TGTGCCACCGGCAACACCGGGGAGCTGTTTTTT | CATGNTGELFF
once | TRBJ2-7 | TRBV14 | . | TGTGCCAGCAGCCAAGACGGGCTACCCTACGAGCAGTACTTC | CASSQDGLPYEQYF
. | TRBJ2-7 | TRBV28 | TRBD1 | TGTGCCAGCAGTGCCATGGGGACAGGAATCTACGAGCAGTACTTC | CASSAMGTGIYEQYF
few | TRBJ1-5 | TRBV19 | . | TGTGCCAGTAGCGACGGGCATTATAGCAATCAGCCCCAGCATTTT | CASSDGHYSNQPQHF
. | TRBJ1-1 | TRBV5-4 | . | TGTGCCAGCAGCCGACCTTCGGGAGGGATGAACACTGAAGCTTTCTTT | CASSRPSGGMNTEAFF
. | TRBJ2-1 | TRBV27 | TRBD2 | TGTGCCAGCAGTTTATCGAGGAGCGGGACCTACAATGAGCAGTTCTTC | CASSLSRSGTYNEQFF
. | TRBJ1-5 | TRBV4-2 | . | TGTGCCAGCAGCCGAGTGGCCCAGTTTGTGGCCCAGCATTTT | CASSRVAQFVAQHF
. | TRBJ2-1 | TRBV7-3 | . | TGTGCCAGCAGCTTGGGGACTCTCAATGAGCAGTTCTTC | CASSLGTLNEQFF
. | TRBJ2-3 | TRBV9 | . | TGTGCCAGCAGCGCTACTTCCACAGATACGCAGTATTTT | CASSATSTDTQYF
. | TRBJ2-7 | TRBV5-5 | TRBD2 | TGTGCCAGCAACCGACTAGCGGGTTCCTCCTACGAGCAGTACTTC | CASNRLAGSSYEQYF
. | TRBJ2-2 | TRBV5-1 | . | TGCGCCAGCAGCTTAGTTTCAGGGAACACCGGGGAGCTGTTTTTT | CASSLVSGNTGELFF
. | TRBJ1-2 | TRBV10-3 | . | TGTGCCATCAGCCTGGACATACGCTATGGCTACACCTTC | CAISLDIRYGYTF
. | TRBJ2-2 | TRBV28 | . | TGTGCCAGCAGTTTAAGCTCCGGGGAGCTGTTTTTT | CASSLSSGELFF
few | TRBJ2-3 | TRBV5-4 | . | TGTGCCAGCAGCCCGTCTGGGACCTTCACAGATACGCAGTATTTT | CASSPSGTFTDTQYF
. | TRBJ2-3 | TRBV11-3 | . | TGTGCCAGCAGCTCGGGACTCCCGATGGGTACGCAGTATTTT | CASSSGLPMGTQYF
. | TRBJ2-1 | TRBV6-5 | TRBD2 | TGTGCCAGCAGTTACGGGCGGGAGGTCACCTACAATGAGCAGTTCTTC | CASSYGREVTYNEQFF
. | TRBJ2-7 | TRBV6-1 | TRBD1 | TGTGCCAGTCGTGGGACAGGGGGCTACGAGCAGTACTTC | CASRGTGGYEQYF
. | TRBJ2-7 | TRBV2 | TRBD2 | TGTGCCAGCAGTCGTCCGACGGGAGGGTCCTACGAGCAGTACTTC | CASSRPTGGSYEQYF
. | TRBJ1-6 | TRBV10-3 | . | TGTGCCACAGTAGGCAGAACTCCAAATTCACCCCTCCACTTT | CATVGRTPNSPLHF
. | TRBJ2-3 | TRBV5-1 | TRBD2 | TGCGCCAGCAGCCCGGGGACTAGCGGGATCACTAGCACAGATACGCAGTATTTT | CASSPGTSGITSTDTQYF